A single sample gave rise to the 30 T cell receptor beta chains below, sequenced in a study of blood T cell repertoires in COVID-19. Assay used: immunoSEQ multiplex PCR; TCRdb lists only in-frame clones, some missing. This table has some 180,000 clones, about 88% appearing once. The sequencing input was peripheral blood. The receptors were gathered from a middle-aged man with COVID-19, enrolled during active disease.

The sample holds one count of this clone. The CDR3 DNA reads TGCGCCAGCAGCCCTGGAACTTGGACTTCCTACGAGCAGTACTTC. It yields the protein CASSPGTWTSYEQYF. The V and J genes are TRBV5-1 and TRBJ2-7; perhaps TRBD2 as D (5 bases). Per germline, CDR1 SGHRS and CDR2 YFSETQ. The CDR3 totals 15 residues. V was cut by 4 bases and J by 1 base, with 15 bases left in between.

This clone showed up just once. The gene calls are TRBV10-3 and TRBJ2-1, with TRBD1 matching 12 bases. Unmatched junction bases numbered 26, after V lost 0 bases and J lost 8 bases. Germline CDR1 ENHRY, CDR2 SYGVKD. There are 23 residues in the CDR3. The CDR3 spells CAISESISSWDRGLVRSSDEQFF. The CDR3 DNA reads TGTGCCATCAGTGAGTCGATTAGTAGTTGGGACAGGGGGCTTGTTAGAAGTTCCGATGAGCAGTTCTTC.

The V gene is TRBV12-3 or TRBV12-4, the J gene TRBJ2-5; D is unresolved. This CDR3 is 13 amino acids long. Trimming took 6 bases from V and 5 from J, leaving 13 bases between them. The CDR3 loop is CASSLTGRETQYF. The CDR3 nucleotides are TGTGCCAGCAGCCTAACCGGCAGGGAGACCCAGTACTTC.

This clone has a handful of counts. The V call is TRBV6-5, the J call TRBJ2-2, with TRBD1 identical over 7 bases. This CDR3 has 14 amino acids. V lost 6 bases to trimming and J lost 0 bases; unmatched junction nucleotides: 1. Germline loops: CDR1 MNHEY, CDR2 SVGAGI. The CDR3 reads CASSQGANTGELFF. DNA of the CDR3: TGTGCCAGCAGCCAGGGGGCGAACACCGGGGAGCTGTTTTTT.

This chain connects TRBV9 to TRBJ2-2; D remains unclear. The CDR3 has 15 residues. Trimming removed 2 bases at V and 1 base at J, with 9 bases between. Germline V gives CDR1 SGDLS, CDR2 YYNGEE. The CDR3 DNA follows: TGTGCCAGCAGCGTTACAGCTCTGAACACCGGGGAGCTGTTTTTT. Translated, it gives CASSVTALNTGELFF.

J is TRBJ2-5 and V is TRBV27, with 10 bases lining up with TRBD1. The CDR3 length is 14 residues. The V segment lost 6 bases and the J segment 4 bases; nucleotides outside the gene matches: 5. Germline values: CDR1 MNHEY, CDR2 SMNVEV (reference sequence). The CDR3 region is CASSDRGHRETQYF. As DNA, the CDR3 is TGTGCCAGCAGCGACAGGGGGCACCGAGAGACCCAGTACTTC.

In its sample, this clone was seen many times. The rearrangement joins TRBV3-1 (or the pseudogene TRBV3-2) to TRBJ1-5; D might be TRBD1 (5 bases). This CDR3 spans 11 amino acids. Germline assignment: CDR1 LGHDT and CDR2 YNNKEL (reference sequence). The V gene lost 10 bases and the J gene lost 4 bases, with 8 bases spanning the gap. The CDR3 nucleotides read TGTGCCACCGCAGGGAATCAGCCCCAGCATTTT. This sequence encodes CATAGNQPQHF.

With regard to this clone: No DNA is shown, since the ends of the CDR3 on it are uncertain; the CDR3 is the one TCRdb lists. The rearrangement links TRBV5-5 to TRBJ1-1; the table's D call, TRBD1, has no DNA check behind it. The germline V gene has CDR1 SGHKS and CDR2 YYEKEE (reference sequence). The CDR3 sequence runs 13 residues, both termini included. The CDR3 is CASSLVAGGTSFF.

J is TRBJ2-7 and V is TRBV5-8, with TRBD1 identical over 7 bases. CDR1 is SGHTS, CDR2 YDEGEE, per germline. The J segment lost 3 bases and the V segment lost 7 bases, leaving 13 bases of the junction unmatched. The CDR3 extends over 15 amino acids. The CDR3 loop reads CASLPTWGQLYEQYF. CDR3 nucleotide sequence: TGTGCCAGCCTACCGACTTGGGGACAGCTCTACGAGCAGTACTTC.

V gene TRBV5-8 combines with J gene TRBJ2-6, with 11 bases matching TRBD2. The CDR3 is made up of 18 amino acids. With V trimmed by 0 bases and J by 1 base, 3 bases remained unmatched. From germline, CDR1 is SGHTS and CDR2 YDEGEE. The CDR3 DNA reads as TGTGCCAGCAGCTTGGAACTAGCGGGAGAATCTGGGGCCAACGTCCTGACTTTC. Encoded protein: CASSLELAGESGANVLTF.

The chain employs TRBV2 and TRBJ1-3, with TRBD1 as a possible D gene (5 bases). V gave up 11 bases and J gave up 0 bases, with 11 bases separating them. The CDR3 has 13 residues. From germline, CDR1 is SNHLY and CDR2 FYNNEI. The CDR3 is CASQADSGNTIYF. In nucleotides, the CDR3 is TGTGCCTCACAGGCCGACTCTGGAAACACCATATATTTT.

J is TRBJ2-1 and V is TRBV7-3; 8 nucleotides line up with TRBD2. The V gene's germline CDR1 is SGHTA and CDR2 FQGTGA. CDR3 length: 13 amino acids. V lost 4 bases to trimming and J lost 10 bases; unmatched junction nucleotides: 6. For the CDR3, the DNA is TGTGCCAGCAGCTCCGGACTAGCATGGGAGCAGTTCTTC. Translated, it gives CASSSGLAWEQFF.

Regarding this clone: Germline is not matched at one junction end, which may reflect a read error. The CDR3 region has the DNA TGTGCCAGCAGCCTAGGCTTCGACAGGAATTTTTTC. Protein sequence: CASSLGFDRNFF. This chain connects TRBV3-1 (or the pseudogene TRBV3-2) to TRBJ1-2, with D perhaps TRBD1 (6 bases). The CDR3 spans 12 residues. CDR1 is LGHDT, CDR2 YNNKEL, per germline (reference sequence).

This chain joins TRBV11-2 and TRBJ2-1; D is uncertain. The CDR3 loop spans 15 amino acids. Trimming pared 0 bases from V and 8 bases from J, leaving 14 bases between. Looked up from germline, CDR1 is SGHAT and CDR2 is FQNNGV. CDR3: CASSLERRIPDEQFF. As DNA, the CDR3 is TGTGCCAGCAGCTTAGAGCGGCGAATTCCGGATGAGCAGTTCTTC.

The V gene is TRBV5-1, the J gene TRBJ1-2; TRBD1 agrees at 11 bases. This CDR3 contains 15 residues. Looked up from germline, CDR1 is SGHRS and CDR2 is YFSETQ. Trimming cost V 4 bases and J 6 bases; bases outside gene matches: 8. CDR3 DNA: TGCGCCAGCAGCCGTCCCGGGACAGGGGGGAATGGCTACACCTTC. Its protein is CASSRPGTGGNGYTF.

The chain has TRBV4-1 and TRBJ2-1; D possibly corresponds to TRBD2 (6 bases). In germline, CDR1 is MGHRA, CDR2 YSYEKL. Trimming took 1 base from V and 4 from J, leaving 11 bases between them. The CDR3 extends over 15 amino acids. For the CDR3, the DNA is TGCGCCAGCAGCCAAGTACTAGCTGAATACAATGAGCAGTTCTTC. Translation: CASSQVLAEYNEQFF.

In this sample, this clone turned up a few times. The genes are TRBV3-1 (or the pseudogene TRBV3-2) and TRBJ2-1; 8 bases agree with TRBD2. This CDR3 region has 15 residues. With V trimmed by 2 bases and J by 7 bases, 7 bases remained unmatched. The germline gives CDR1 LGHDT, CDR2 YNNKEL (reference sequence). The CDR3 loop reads CASSQISGGRNEQFF. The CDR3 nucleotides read TGTGCCAGCAGCCAAATCAGCGGGGGTCGTAATGAGCAGTTCTTC.

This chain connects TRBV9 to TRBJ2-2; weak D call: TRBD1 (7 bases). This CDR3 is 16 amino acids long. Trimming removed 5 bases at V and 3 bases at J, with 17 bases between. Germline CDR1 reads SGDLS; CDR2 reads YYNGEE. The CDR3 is CASRKGGQLDTGELFF. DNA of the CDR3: TGTGCCAGCAGGAAGGGGGGACAGTTGGACACCGGGGAGCTGTTTTTT.

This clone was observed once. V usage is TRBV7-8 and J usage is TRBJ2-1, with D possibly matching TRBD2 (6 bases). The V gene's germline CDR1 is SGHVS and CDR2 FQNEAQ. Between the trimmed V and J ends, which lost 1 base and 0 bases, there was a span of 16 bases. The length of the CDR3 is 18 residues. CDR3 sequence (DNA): TGTGCCAGCAGCTTAGGGACCCGGGGGACCAACTCCTACAATGAGCAGTTCTTC. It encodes CASSLGTRGTNSYNEQFF.

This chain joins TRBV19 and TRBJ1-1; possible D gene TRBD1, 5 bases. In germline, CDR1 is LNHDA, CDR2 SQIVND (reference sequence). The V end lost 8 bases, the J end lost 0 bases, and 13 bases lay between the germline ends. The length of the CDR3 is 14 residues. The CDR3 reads CASVDSFMNTEAFF. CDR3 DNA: TGTGCCAGTGTCGACAGTTTTATGAACACTGAAGCTTTCTTT.

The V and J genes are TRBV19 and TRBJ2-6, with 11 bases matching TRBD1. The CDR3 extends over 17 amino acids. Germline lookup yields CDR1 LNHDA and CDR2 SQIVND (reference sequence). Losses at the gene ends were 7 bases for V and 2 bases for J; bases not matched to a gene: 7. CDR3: CASNPRGQGAGANVLTF. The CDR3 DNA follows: TGTGCCAGTAACCCAAGGGGACAGGGGGCTGGGGCCAACGTCCTGACTTTC. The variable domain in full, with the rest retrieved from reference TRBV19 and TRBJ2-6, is DGGITQSPKYLFRKEGQNVTLSCEQNLNHDAMYWYRQDPGQGLRLIYYSQIVNDFQKGDIAEGYSVSREKKESFPLTVTSAQKNPTAFYLCASNPRGQGAGANVLTFGAGSRLTVL.

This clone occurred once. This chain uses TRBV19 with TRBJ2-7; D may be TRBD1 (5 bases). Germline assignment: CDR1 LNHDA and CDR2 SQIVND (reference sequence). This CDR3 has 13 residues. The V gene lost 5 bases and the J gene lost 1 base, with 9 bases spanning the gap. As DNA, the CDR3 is TGTGCCAGTAGTGAAGACAGATCCTACGAGCAGTACTTC. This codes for CASSEDRSYEQYF.

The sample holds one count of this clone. The CDR3 region has the DNA TGTGCCAGCAGTCAATCTCCTAGCCCAAGTGAGCAGTTCTTC. Amino acid sequence: CASSQSPSPSEQFF. V is TRBV2 and J is TRBJ2-1, with a tentative D call TRBD2 (5 bases). This CDR3 region has 14 residues. Germline V gene data show CDR1 as SNHLY and CDR2 as FYNNEI. The ends were cut back, 5 bases at V and 9 bases at J, with 17 bases in the middle.

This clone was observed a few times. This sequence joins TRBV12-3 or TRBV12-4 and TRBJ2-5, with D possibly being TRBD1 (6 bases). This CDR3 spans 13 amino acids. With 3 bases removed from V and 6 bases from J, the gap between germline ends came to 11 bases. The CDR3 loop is CASSFGRGKTQYF. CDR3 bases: TGTGCCAGCAGTTTCGGCAGGGGAAAGACCCAGTACTTC.

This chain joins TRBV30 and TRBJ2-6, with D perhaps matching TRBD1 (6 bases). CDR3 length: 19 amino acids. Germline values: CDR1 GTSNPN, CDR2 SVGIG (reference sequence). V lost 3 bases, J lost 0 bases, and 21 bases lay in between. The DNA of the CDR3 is TGTGCCTGGAGCTACAATCCGGGACAACCCGGCTCTGGGGCCAACGTCCTGACTTTC. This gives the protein CAWSYNPGQPGSGANVLTF. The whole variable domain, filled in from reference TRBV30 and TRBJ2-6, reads SQTIHQWPATLVQPVGSPLSLECTVEGTSNPNLYWYRQAAGRGLQLLFYSVGIGQISSEVPQNLSASRPQDRQFILSSKKLLLSDSGFYLCAWSYNPGQPGSGANVLTFGAGSRLTVL.

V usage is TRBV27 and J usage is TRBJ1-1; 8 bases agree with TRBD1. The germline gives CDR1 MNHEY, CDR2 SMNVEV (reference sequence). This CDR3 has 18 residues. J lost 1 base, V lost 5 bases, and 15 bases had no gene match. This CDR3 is CASSPSPITGTGNTEAFF. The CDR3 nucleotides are TGTGCCAGCAGTCCCAGCCCGATCACCGGGACAGGGAACACTGAAGCTTTCTTT.

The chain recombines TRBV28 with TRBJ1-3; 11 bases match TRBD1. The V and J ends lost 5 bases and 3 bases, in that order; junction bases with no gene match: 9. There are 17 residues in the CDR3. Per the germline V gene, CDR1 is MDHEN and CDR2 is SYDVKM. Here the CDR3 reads CASSPLGQGAGGNTIYF. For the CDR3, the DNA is TGTGCCAGCAGTCCCCTCGGACAGGGGGCCGGTGGAAACACCATATATTTT.

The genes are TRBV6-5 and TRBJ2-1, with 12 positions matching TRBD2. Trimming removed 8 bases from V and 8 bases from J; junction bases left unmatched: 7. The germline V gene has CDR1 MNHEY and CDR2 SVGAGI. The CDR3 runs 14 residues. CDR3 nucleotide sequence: TGTGCCAGCCCCAGACTAGCGGGAGTACATGAGCAGTTCTTC. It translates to CASPRLAGVHEQFF.

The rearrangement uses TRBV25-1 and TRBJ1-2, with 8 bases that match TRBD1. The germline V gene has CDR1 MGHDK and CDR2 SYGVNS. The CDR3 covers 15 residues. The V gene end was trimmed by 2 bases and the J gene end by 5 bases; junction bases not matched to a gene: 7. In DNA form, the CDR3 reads TGTGCCAGCAGTGAAGCGGGACAGGTTGATTATGGCTACACCTTC. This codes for CASSEAGQVDYGYTF.

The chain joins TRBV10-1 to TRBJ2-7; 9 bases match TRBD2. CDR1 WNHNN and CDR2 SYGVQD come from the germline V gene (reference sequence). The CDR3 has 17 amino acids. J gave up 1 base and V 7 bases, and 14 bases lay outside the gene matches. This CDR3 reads CASIVLAGRDLSYEQYF. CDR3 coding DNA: TGCGCCAGCATAGTTCTAGCGGGGAGGGACTTGTCCTACGAGCAGTACTTC.